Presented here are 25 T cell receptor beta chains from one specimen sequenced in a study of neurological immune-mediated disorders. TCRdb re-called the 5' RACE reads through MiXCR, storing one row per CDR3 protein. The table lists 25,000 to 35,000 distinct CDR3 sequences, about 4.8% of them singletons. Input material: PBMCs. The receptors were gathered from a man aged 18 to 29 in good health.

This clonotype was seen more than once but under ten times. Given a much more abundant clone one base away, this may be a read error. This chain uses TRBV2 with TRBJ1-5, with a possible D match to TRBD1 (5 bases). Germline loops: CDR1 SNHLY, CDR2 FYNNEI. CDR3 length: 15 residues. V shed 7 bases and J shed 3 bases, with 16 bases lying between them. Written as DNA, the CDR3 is TGTGCCAGCAAGAGGGCAGGGATGGTCAATCAGCCCCAGCATTTT. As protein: CASKRAGMVNQPQHF.

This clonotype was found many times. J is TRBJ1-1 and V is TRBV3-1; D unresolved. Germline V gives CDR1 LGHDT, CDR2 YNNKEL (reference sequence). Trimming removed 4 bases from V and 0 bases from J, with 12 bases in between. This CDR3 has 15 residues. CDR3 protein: CASSPQLNLNTEAFF. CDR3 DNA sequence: TGTGCCAGCAGCCCACAGCTAAACCTGAACACTGAAGCTTTCTTT.

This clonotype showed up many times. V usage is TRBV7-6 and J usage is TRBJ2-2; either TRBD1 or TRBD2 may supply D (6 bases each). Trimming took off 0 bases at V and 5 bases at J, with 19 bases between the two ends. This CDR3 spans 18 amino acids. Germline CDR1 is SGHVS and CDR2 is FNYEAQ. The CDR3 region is CASSLASRGASMTGELFF. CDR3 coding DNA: TGTGCCAGCAGCTTAGCATCGAGGGGGGCCTCGATGACCGGGGAGCTGTTTTTT.

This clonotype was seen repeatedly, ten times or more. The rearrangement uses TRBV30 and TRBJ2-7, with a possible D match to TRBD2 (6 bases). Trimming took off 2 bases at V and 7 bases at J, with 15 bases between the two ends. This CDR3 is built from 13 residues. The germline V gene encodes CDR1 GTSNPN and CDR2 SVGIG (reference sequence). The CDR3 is CAWSMTSRGEQYF. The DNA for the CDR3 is TGTGCCTGGAGTATGACCTCACGGGGGGAGCAGTACTTC.

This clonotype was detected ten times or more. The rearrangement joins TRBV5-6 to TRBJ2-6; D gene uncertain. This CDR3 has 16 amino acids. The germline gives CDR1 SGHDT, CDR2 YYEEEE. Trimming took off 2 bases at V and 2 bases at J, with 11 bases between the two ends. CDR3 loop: CASSLDLQAGANVLTF. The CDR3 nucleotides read TGTGCCAGCAGCTTAGACCTCCAAGCTGGGGCCAACGTCCTGACTTTC.

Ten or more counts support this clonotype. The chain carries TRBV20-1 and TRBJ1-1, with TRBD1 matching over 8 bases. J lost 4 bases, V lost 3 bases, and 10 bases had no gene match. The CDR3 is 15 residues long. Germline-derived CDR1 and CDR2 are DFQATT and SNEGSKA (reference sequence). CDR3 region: CSARVQGALGTEAFF. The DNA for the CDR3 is TGCAGTGCTAGGGTCCAGGGGGCATTGGGCACTGAAGCTTTCTTT.

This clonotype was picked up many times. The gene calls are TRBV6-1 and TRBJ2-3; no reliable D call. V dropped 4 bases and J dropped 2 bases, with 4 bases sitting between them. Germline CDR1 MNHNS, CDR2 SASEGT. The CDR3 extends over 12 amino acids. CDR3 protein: CASSANTDTQYF. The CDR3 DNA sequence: TGTGCCAGCAGTGCCAACACAGATACGCAGTATTTT.

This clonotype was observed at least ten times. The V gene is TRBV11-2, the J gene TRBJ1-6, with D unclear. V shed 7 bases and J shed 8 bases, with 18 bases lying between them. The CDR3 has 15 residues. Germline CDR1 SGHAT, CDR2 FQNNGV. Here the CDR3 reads CASNGWGFTDSPLHF. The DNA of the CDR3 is TGTGCCAGCAACGGGTGGGGTTTTACGGATTCACCCCTCCACTTT.

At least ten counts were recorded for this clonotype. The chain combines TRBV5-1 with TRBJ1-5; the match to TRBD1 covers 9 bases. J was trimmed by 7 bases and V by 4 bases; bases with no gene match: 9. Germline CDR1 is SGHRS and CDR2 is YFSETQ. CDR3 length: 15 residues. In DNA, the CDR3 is TGCGCCAGCAGCAAAGAGGGACAGGGTGGGCAGCCCCAGCATTTT. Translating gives CASSKEGQGGQPQHF.

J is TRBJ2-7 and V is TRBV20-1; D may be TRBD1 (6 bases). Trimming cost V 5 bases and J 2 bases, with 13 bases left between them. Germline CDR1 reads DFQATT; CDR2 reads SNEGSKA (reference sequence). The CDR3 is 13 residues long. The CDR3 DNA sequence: TGCAGTGCTGAGGGGGTAACCGCCTACGAGCAGTACTTC. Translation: CSAEGVTAYEQYF.

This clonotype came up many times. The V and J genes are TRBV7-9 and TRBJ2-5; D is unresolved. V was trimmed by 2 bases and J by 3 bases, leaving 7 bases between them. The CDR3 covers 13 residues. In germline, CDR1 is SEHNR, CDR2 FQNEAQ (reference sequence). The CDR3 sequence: CASSLPEKETQYF. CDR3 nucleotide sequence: TGTGCCAGCAGCTTACCTGAGAAAGAGACCCAGTACTTC.

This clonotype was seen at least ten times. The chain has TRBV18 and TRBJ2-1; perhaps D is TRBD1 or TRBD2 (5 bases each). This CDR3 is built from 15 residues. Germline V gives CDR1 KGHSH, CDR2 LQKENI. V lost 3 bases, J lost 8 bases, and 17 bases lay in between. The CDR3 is CASSPTNPLGDEQFF. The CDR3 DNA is TGTGCCAGCTCACCTACAAACCCCTTGGGGGATGAGCAGTTCTTC.

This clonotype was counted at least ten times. In DNA form, the CDR3 reads TGCAGTGCTAAGGTTCGAGAGACCCAGTACTTC. It yields the protein CSAKVRETQYF. This sequence joins TRBV20-1 and TRBJ2-5, with D unresolved. Per the germline V gene, CDR1 is DFQATT and CDR2 is SNEGSKA (reference sequence). V was trimmed by 4 bases and J by 4 bases, leaving 7 bases between them. This CDR3 is 11 amino acids long.

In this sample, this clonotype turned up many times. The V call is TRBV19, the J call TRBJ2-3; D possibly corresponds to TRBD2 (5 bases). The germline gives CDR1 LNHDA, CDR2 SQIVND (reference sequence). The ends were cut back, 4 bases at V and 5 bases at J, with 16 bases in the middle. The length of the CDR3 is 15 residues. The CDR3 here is CASSKEQRVIDTQYF. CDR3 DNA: TGTGCCAGTAGTAAGGAGCAGAGGGTTATAGATACGCAGTATTTT.

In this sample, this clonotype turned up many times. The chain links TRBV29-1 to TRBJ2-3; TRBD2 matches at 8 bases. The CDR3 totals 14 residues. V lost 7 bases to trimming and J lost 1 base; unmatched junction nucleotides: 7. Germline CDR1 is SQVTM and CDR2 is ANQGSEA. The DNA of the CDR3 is TGCAGCGCCAGGGGACTAGAGGGCACAGATACGCAGTATTTT. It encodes CSARGLEGTDTQYF.

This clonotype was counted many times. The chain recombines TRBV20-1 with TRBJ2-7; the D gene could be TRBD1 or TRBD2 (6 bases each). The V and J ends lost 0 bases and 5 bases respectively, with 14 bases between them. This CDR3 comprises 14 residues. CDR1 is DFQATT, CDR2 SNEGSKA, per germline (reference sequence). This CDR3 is CSARDGGTINEQYF. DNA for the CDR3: TGCAGTGCTAGAGACGGGGGCACCATAAACGAGCAGTACTTC.

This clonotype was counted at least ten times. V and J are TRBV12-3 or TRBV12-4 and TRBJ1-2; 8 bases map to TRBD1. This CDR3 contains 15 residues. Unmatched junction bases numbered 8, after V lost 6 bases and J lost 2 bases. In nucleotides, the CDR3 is TGTGCCAGCAGCACTTCAAGACAGGGGAACTATGGCTACACCTTC. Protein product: CASSTSRQGNYGYTF.

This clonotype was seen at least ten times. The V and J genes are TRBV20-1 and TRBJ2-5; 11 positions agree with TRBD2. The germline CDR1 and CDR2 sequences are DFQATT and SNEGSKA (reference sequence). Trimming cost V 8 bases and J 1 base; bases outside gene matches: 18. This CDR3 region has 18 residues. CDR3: CSSRHTSGGSGRQETQYF. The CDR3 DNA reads TGCAGTTCCCGCCATACTAGCGGGGGCAGCGGGCGCCAAGAGACCCAGTACTTC.

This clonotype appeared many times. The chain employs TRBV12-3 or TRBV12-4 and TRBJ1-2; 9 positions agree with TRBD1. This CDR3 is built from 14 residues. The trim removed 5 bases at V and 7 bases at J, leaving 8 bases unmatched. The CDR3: CASSLQGAIGGYTF. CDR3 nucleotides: TGTGCCAGCAGTCTACAGGGGGCGATTGGTGGCTACACCTTC.

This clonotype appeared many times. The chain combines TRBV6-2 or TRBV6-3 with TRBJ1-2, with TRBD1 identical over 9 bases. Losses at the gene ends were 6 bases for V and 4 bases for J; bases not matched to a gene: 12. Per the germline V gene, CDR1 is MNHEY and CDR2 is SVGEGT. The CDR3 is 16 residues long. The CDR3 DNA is TGTGCCAGCAGCCAGAGCCCGGGACAGGGCGGCTATGGCTACACCTTC. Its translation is CASSQSPGQGGYGYTF.

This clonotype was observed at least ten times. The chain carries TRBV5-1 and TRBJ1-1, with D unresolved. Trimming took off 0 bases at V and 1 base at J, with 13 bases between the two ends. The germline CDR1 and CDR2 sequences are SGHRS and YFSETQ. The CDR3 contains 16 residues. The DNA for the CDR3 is TGCGCCAGCAGCTTGGCCACGGACTCCAGGAACACTGAAGCTTTCTTT. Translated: CASSLATDSRNTEAFF.

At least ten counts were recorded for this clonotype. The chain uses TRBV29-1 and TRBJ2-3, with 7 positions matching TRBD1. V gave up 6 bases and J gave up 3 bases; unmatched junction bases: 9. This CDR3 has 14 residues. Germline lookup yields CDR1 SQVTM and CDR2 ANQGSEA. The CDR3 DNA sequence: TGCAGCGTCCAACGGGACAGTCAGACAGATACGCAGTATTTT. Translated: CSVQRDSQTDTQYF.

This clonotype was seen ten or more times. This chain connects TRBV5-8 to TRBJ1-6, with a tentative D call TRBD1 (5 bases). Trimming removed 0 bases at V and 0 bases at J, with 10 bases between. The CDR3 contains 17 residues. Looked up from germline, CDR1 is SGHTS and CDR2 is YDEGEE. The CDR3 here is CASSLVSDSSYNSPLHF. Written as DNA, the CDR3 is TGTGCCAGCAGCTTGGTTAGTGACAGCTCCTATAATTCACCCCTCCACTTT.

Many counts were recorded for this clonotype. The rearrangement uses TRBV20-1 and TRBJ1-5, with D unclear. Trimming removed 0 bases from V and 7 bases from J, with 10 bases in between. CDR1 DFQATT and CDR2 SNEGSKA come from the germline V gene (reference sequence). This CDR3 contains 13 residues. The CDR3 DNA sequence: TGCAGTGCTAGAGATTGGTTAACCCAGCCCCAGCATTTT. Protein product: CSARDWLTQPQHF.

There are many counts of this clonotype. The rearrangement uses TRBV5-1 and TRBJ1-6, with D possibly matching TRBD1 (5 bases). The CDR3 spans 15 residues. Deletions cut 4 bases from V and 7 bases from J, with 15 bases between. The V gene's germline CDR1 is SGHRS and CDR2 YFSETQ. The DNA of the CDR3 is TGCGCCAGCAGCCCCCTAGGACAACTCAATTCACCCCTCCACTTT. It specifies CASSPLGQLNSPLHF.